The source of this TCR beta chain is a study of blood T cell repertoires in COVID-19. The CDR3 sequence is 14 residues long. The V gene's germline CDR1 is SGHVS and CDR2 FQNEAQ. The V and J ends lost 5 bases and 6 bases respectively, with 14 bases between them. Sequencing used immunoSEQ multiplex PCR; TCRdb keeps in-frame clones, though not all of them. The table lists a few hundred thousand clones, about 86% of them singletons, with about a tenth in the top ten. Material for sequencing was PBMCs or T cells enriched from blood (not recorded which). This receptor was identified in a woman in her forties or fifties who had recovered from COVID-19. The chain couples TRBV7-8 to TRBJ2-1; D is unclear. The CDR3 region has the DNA TGTGCCAGCAGCCGACGGCTAGGAAGCAATGAGCAGTTCTTC. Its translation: CASSRRLGSNEQFF.